Each of the 26 T cell receptor beta chains below was sequenced from the same sample in a study of OX40 agonist ivuxolimab in advanced cancers. Some clones are missing from TCRdb's copy, which holds only in-frame ones; the method was immunoSEQ multiplex PCR. The sample has around 6,000 clones, around four fifths seen once. The specimen comprised CD4+ or CD8+ T cells sorted from blood, sampled in a trial of the OX40 agonist ivuxolimab. The receptor source for this set is an adult with an advanced solid tumor such as melanoma, head and neck, liver or kidney cancer.

The chain couples TRBV9 to TRBJ1-3; D is possibly TRBD1 (5 bases). Germline V gives CDR1 SGDLS, CDR2 YYNGEE. The CDR3 has 17 amino acids. Deletions cut 2 bases from V and 2 bases from J, with 17 bases between. CDR3 sequence reads: CASSVRGQGEAGNTIYF. The CDR3 DNA reads as TGTGCCAGCAGCGTCCGTGGGCAGGGCGAGGCTGGAAACACCATATATTTT. The entire variable domain, with the rest obtained from reference TRBV9 and TRBJ1-3, is as follows: DSGVTQTPKHLITATGQRVTLRCSPRSGDLSVYWYQQSLDQGLQFLIQYYNGEERAKGNILERFSAQQFPDLHSELNLSSLELGDSALYFCASSVRGQGEAGNTIYFGEGSWLTVV.

The V gene is TRBV27, the J gene TRBJ1-2, with D unclear. The CDR3 spans 16 residues. Germline assignment: CDR1 MNHEY and CDR2 SMNVEV (reference sequence). The V and J ends lost 0 bases and 0 bases respectively, with 11 bases between them. The CDR3, as DNA: TGTGCCAGCAGTTTATCGGGTCTCCAAACTAACTATGGCTACACCTTC. This translates into CASSLSGLQTNYGYTF.

The CDR3, as DNA: TGTGCCAGCACTCCCCCGGGGAGGGGCATCTACGAGCAGTACTTC. As protein: CASTPPGRGIYEQYF. The chain joins TRBV27 to TRBJ2-7, with 7 bases identical to TRBD2. Germline V gene sequence: CDR1 MNHEY, CDR2 SMNVEV (reference sequence). The CDR3 has 15 residues. Losses at the gene ends were 7 bases for V and 3 bases for J; bases not matched to a gene: 12.

J is TRBJ2-1 and V is TRBV19; 7 bases map to TRBD2. The junction had 4 bases not matched to a gene; V was cut back by 3 bases and J by 2 bases. Germline assignment: CDR1 LNHDA and CDR2 SQIVND (reference sequence). This CDR3 is 15 amino acids long. CDR3 bases: TGTGCCAGTAGTATTTCTAGCGGAACCTACAATGAGCAGTTCTTC. Protein product: CASSISSGTYNEQFF.

The rearrangement joins TRBV5-6 to TRBJ2-3, with TRBD1 as a possible D gene (5 bases). Trimming took 2 bases from V and 3 from J, leaving 10 bases between them. CDR1 SGHDT and CDR2 YYEEEE come from the germline V gene. The CDR3 has 14 amino acids. The CDR3 spells CASSFAGHTDTQYF. The CDR3 nucleotides read TGTGCCAGCAGCTTTGCAGGGCATACAGATACGCAGTATTTT. The variable domain in full, completed from reference TRBV5-6 and TRBJ2-3, reads DAGVTQSPTHLIKTRGQQVTLRCSPKSGHDTVSWYQQALGQGPQFIFQYYEEEERQRGNFPDRFSGHQFPNYSSELNVNALLLGDSALYLCASSFAGHTDTQYFGPGTRLTVL.

V is TRBV4-2 and J is TRBJ1-2, with D hard to call. V lost 0 bases and J 4 bases, leaving 12 bases between the germline ends. Germline-derived CDR1 and CDR2 are LGHNA and YNFKEQ. The CDR3 has 15 amino acids. The CDR3 spells CASSQDLEGLYGYTF. The CDR3 region has the DNA TGTGCCAGCAGCCAAGATCTCGAGGGTCTCTATGGCTACACCTTC.

The chain recombines TRBV5-1 with TRBJ2-3; 8 nucleotides align to TRBD1. J gave up 4 bases and V 4 bases, and 5 bases lay outside the gene matches. This CDR3 region has 14 residues. Germline CDR1 SGHRS, CDR2 YFSETQ. CDR3 loop: CASSGDRTPDTQYF. For the CDR3, the DNA is TGCGCCAGCAGCGGGGACAGGACCCCAGATACGCAGTATTTT.

The chain uses TRBV27 and TRBJ2-1; TRBD1 matches at 7 bases. Germline CDR1 and CDR2: MNHEY and SMNVEV (reference sequence). The CDR3 runs to 15 residues. V gave up 2 bases and J gave up 6 bases; unmatched junction bases: 7. The CDR3: CASSLNRGGGNEQFF. For the CDR3, the DNA is TGTGCCAGCAGTTTAAACAGGGGTGGTGGCAATGAGCAGTTCTTC.

This clone was observed once. The chain carries TRBV11-2 and TRBJ2-2; 14 bases match TRBD2. CDR3 length equals 16 residues. V was clipped by 8 bases and J by 5 bases; unmatched bases: 7. In germline, CDR1 is SGHAT, CDR2 FQNNGV. This CDR3 reads CASETSGGARTGELFF. For the CDR3, the DNA is TGTGCCAGCGAGACTAGCGGGGGGGCGAGGACCGGGGAGCTGTTTTTT.

The rearrangement joins TRBV7-8 to TRBJ2-5; D is perhaps TRBD2 (6 bases). This CDR3 spans 15 amino acids. Germline values: CDR1 SGHVS, CDR2 FQNEAQ. Trimming took off 4 bases at V and 0 bases at J, with 12 bases between the two ends. The CDR3 sequence: CASSSIGGYQETQYF. Written as DNA, the CDR3 is TGTGCCAGCAGCTCGATAGGAGGGTACCAAGAGACCCAGTACTTC.

The rearrangement uses TRBV7-9 and TRBJ2-7; the match to TRBD1 covers 9 bases. Unmatched junction bases numbered 13, after V lost 5 bases and J lost 5 bases. This CDR3 region has 16 residues. CDR1 and CDR2 from the germline V gene are SEHNR and FQNEAQ (reference sequence). The CDR3 nucleotides are TGTGCCAGCAGCCCCCACACCGGGACAGGGTTGGACGAGCAGTACTTC. Its protein product is CASSPHTGTGLDEQYF.

This rearrangement joins TRBV9 to TRBJ1-1; D gene ambiguous. The V end was cut by 7 bases, the J end by 6 bases, with 13 bases between. There are 12 residues in the CDR3. Germline V CDR1 and CDR2: SGDLS, YYNGEE. For the CDR3, the DNA is TGTGCCAGCGGTACTGCCCCCGCTGAAGCTTTCTTT. It codes for CASGTAPAEAFF.

This clone was observed a few times. V gene TRBV5-6 combines with J gene TRBJ2-7; unclear D gene. Germline CDR1 and CDR2: SGHDT and YYEEEE. The CDR3 extends over 15 amino acids. V lost 2 bases to trimming and J lost 5 bases, with 17 bases between them. This chain's CDR3 is CASSFPSRGANEQYF. In nucleotides, the CDR3 is TGTGCCAGCAGCTTCCCCTCGAGAGGCGCCAACGAGCAGTACTTC. Using reference TRBV5-6 and TRBJ2-7 for the parts outside the CDR3, the full variable domain is DAGVTQSPTHLIKTRGQQVTLRCSPKSGHDTVSWYQQALGQGPQFIFQYYEEEERQRGNFPDRFSGHQFPNYSSELNVNALLLGDSALYLCASSFPSRGANEQYFGPGTRLTVT.

The chain couples TRBV6-6 to TRBJ1-2; possible D gene TRBD1, 6 bases. Trimming cost V 5 bases and J 3 bases, with 13 bases left between them. Per germline, CDR1 MNHNY and CDR2 SVGAGI (reference sequence). The CDR3 has 14 residues. The CDR3 DNA is TGTGCCAGCAGTCCACCGACAGGCTACTATGGCTACACCTTC. As protein: CASSPPTGYYGYTF.

DNA for the CDR3: TGTGCCAGCAGCGCGGGGTCTGGGGCCAACGTCCTGACTTTC. Its translation: CASSAGSGANVLTF. This chain connects TRBV9 to TRBJ2-6, with D possibly TRBD2 on 5 matching bases. The CDR3 runs 14 residues. Trimming removed 3 bases at V and 1 base at J, with 5 bases between. Germline CDR1 reads SGDLS; CDR2 reads YYNGEE.

This rearrangement joins TRBV11-2 to TRBJ2-2; D possibly corresponds to TRBD2 (6 bases). CDR3 length: 13 residues. With 8 bases removed from V and 5 bases from J, the gap between germline ends came to 12 bases. Germline V gene lookup returns CDR1 SGHAT and CDR2 FQNNGV. The CDR3 nucleotides read TGTGCCAGCGGGGGGAAATGGACCGGGGAGCTGTTTTTT. Protein sequence: CASGGKWTGELFF.

This clone qualifies as large. The CDR3 is CASSQFYRGPSNEQFF. The DNA for the CDR3 is TGTGCCAGCAGCCAATTCTACAGGGGTCCTAGCAATGAGCAGTTCTTC. This chain joins TRBV14 and TRBJ2-1; 7 nucleotides line up with TRBD1. In germline, CDR1 is SGHDN, CDR2 FVKESK. Losses at the gene ends were 2 bases for V and 6 bases for J; bases not matched to a gene: 10. The CDR3 runs 16 residues. Variable domain in full (rest from reference TRBV14 and TRBJ2-1): EAGVTQFPSHSVIEKGQTVTLRCDPISGHDNLYWYRRVMGKEIKFLLHFVKESKQDESGMPNNRFLAERTGGTYSTLKVQPAELEDSGVYFCASSQFYRGPSNEQFFGPGTRLTVL.

V is TRBV11-3 and J is TRBJ2-1; 9 nucleotides match TRBD2. This CDR3 comprises 16 residues. Germline trimming cut 5 bases from V and 4 bases from J; bases unmatched to any gene: 9. Per germline, CDR1 SGHNT and CDR2 YENEEA. The CDR3 spells CASSPRVAGEYNEQFF. The CDR3 DNA reads as TGTGCCAGCAGCCCGCGGGTAGCGGGGGAATACAATGAGCAGTTCTTC. Using reference TRBV11-3 and TRBJ2-1 for the parts outside the CDR3, the full variable domain is EAGVVQSPRYKIIEKKQPVAFWCNPISGHNTLYWYLQNLGQGPELLIRYENEEAVDDSQLPKDRFSAERLKGVDSTLKIQPAELGDSAVYLCASSPRVAGEYNEQFFGPGTRLTVL.

This sequence joins TRBV7-8 and TRBJ2-7; 7 nucleotides line up with TRBD1. Trimming at V came to 4 bases and at J to 4 bases, leaving 4 bases not matched to a gene. The CDR3 consists of 13 residues. Germline loops: CDR1 SGHVS, CDR2 FQNEAQ. The CDR3 spells CASSSGQPYEQYF. CDR3 DNA sequence: TGTGCCAGCAGCTCGGGACAGCCTTACGAGCAGTACTTC. Using reference TRBV7-8 and TRBJ2-7 for the parts outside the CDR3, the full variable domain is GAGVSQSPRYKVAKRGQDVALRCDPISGHVSLFWYQQALGQGPEFLTYFQNEAQLDKSGLPSDRFFAERPEGSVSTLKIQRTQQEDSAVYLCASSSGQPYEQYFGPGTRLTVT.

The chain carries TRBV14 and TRBJ2-3; 9 bases line up with TRBD2. V lost 0 bases, J lost 2 bases, and 6 bases stayed unmatched. The CDR3 runs to 17 residues. CDR1 SGHDN and CDR2 FVKESK come from the germline V gene. The CDR3 spells CASSQDLLAGPTDTQYF. The CDR3 bases are TGTGCCAGCAGCCAAGATCTTCTAGCGGGACCCACAGATACGCAGTATTTT.

A single count supports this clone. The chain is built from TRBV2 and TRBJ1-1; no firm D call. This CDR3 has 12 amino acids. Germline CDR1 and CDR2: SNHLY and FYNNEI. Trimming shortened V by 3 bases and J by 2 bases, and 4 bases separated the two germline ends. CDR3 sequence reads: CASSEVNTEAFF. The CDR3 region has the DNA TGTGCCAGCAGTGAGGTAAACACTGAAGCTTTCTTT.

This clone is a singleton in its sample. The chain recombines TRBV2 with TRBJ2-7; 7 bases line up with TRBD1. Germline V gene data show CDR1 as SNHLY and CDR2 as FYNNEI. J lost 7 bases, V lost 5 bases, and 8 bases had no gene match. There are 13 residues in the CDR3. In DNA form, the CDR3 reads TGTGCCAGCAGTCTAGGACAGGCTGGAGAGCAGTACTTC. This encodes CASSLGQAGEQYF. The full variable domain, with the rest looked up from reference TRBV2 and TRBJ2-7, is EPEVTQTPSHQVTQMGQEVILRCVPISNHLYFYWYRQILGQKVEFLVSFYNNEISEKSEIFDDQFSVERPDGSNFTLKIRSTKLEDSAMYFCASSLGQAGEQYFGPGTRLTVT.

The rearrangement joins TRBV6-1 to TRBJ1-1; no firm D call. Trimming left V 5 bases short and J 1 base short, with 5 bases between. Germline CDR1 MNHNS, CDR2 SASEGT. The CDR3 is 12 amino acids. The CDR3 DNA reads TGTGCCAGCAGTCCCTGGAACACTGAAGCTTTCTTT. Amino acids: CASSPWNTEAFF.

V is TRBV7-9 and J is TRBJ2-6; 8 bases are a match to TRBD1. V gave up 4 bases and J gave up 3 bases; unmatched junction bases: 14. This CDR3 region has 19 residues. Germline V gene data show CDR1 as SEHNR and CDR2 as FQNEAQ (reference sequence). CDR3 sequence reads: CASSSGTDRAAGGANVLTF. For the CDR3, the DNA is TGTGCCAGCAGCTCAGGGACGGACAGGGCGGCCGGTGGGGCCAACGTCCTGACTTTC.

Sample share makes this clone medium-sized. The chain is built from TRBV29-1 and TRBJ2-7, with D perhaps matching TRBD2 (6 bases). The V gene lost 6 bases and the J gene lost 3 bases, with 12 bases spanning the gap. CDR1 is SQVTM, CDR2 ANQGSEA, per germline. The CDR3 consists of 12 residues. This CDR3 reads CSVSGTGYEQYF. The CDR3 DNA reads as TGCAGCGTCTCCGGGACTGGCTACGAGCAGTACTTC.

CDR3 sequence (DNA): TGTGCCAGCAGCGTAGAAGTAGGGCCCAATCAGCCCCAGCATTTT. This codes for CASSVEVGPNQPQHF. J is TRBJ1-5 and V is TRBV9, with D unclear. The CDR3 spans 15 residues. Trimming took off 0 bases at V and 3 bases at J, with 10 bases between the two ends. CDR1 and CDR2 from the germline V gene are SGDLS and YYNGEE. The whole variable domain, filled in from reference TRBV9 and TRBJ1-5, reads DSGVTQTPKHLITATGQRVTLRCSPRSGDLSVYWYQQSLDQGLQFLIQYYNGEERAKGNILERFSAQQFPDLHSELNLSSLELGDSALYFCASSVEVGPNQPQHFGDGTRLSIL.